This TCR beta chain was obtained from a study of CD8 T cells in Susac syndrome. Roughly 0.45 to 1 ug RNA was reverse transcribed with random hexamers. TCRdb used MiXCR to reprocess the immunoSEQ multiplex PCR reads, holding one entry per CDR3 protein. The sample holds 140,000 or so distinct CDR3 sequences; approximately 94% are singletons and the top ten take roughly 0.083%. The CDR3 length is 13 residues. Trimming left V 4 bases short and J 3 bases short, with 8 bases between. The germline gives CDR1 SEHNR, CDR2 FQNEAQ (reference sequence). V gene TRBV7-9 combines with J gene TRBJ2-3; D remains unclear. The sequenced sample consisted of CD4+ T cells from PBMCs. This receptor was obtained from a human donor in good health. CDR3 in DNA: TGTGCCAGCAGCTCCCCCGGGACAGATACGCAGTATTTT. Translation: CASSSPGTDTQYF.